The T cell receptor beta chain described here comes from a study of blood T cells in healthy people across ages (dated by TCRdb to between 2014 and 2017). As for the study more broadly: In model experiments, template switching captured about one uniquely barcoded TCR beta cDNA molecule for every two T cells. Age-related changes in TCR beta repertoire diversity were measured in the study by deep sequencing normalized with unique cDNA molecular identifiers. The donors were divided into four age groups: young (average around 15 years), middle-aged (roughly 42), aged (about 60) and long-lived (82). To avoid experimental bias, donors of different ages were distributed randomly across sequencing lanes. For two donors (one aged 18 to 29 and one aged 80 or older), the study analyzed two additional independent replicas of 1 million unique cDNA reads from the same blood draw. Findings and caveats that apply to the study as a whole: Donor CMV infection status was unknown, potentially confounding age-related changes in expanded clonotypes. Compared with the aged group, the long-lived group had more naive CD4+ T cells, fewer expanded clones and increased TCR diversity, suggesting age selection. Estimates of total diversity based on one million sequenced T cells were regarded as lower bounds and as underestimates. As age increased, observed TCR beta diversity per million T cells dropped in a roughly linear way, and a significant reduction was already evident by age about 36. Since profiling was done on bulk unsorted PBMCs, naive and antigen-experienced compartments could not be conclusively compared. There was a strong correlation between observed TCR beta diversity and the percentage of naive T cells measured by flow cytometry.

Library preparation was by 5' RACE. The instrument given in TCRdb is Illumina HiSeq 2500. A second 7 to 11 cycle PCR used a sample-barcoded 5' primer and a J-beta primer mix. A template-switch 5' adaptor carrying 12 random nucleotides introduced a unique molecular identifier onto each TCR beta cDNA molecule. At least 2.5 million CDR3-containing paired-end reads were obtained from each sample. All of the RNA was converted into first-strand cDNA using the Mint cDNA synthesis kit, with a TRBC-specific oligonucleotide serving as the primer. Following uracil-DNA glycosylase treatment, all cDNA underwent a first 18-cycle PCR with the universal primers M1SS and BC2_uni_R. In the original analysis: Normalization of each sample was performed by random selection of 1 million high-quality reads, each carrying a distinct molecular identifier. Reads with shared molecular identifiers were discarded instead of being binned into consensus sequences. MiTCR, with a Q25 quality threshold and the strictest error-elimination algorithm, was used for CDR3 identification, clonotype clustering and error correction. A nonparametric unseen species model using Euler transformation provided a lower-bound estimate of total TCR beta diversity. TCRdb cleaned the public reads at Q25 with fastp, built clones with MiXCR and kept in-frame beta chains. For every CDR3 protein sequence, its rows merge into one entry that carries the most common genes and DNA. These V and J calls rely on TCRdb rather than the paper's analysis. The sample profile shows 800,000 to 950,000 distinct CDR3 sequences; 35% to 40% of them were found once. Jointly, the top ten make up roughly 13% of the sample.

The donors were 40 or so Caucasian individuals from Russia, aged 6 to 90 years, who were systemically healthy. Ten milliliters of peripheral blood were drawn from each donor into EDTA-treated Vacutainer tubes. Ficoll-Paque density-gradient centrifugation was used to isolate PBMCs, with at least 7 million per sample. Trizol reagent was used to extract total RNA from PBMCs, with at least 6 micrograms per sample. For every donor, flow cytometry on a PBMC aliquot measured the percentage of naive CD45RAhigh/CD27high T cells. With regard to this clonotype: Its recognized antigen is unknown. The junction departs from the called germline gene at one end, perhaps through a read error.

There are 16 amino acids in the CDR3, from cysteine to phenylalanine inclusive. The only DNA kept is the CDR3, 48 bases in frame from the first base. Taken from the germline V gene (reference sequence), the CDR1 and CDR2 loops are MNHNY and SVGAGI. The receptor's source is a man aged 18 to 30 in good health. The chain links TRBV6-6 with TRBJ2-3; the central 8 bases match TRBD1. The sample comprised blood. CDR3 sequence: CTSSLRDRGGTDTQYF. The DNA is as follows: TGTACCAGCAGTCTACGCGACAGGGGCGGGACAGATACGCAGTATTTT.